These 29 T cell receptor beta chains came from one sample sequenced in a study of control samples from healthy donors and cancer patients. Profiling relied on immunoSEQ multiplex PCR, and the TCRdb table lists in-frame clones only, not all of them. The sample yields about 130,000 clones, roughly 90% seen once. The material sequenced was blood. The receptors were gathered from a man aged 18 to 30 in good health.

The chain is built from TRBV5-1 and TRBJ2-3, with TRBD2 identical over 9 bases. This CDR3 has 15 residues. Unmatched junction bases numbered 11, after V lost 7 bases and J lost 5 bases. Per the germline V gene, CDR1 is SGHRS and CDR2 is YFSETQ. CDR3 region: CASGYTAGGGDTQYF. The CDR3 bases are TGCGCCAGCGGATATACGGCGGGAGGGGGAGATACGCAGTATTTT. Variable domain in full (rest from reference TRBV5-1 and TRBJ2-3): KAGVTQTPRYLIKTRGQQVTLSCSPISGHRSVSWYQQTPGQGLQFLFEYFSETQRNKGNFPGRFSGRQFSNSRSEMNVSTLELGDSALYLCASGYTAGGGDTQYFGPGTRLTVL.

The chain links TRBV4-2 to TRBJ2-2; D is unresolved. The CDR3 spans 16 residues. Trimming removed 4 bases at V and 6 bases at J, with 18 bases between. Germline values: CDR1 LGHNA, CDR2 YNFKEQ. The CDR3 loop is CASSPPAPGYAGELFF. As DNA, the CDR3 is TGTGCCAGCAGCCCCCCTGCGCCTGGTTACGCCGGGGAGCTGTTTTTT.

J is TRBJ1-4 and V is TRBV25-1, with TRBD1 identical over 7 bases. From germline, CDR1 is MGHDK and CDR2 SYGVNS. The V and J ends lost 2 bases and 4 bases, in that order; junction bases with no gene match: 10. CDR3 length: 17 residues. The DNA of the CDR3 is TGTGCCAGCAGTGAACCGGACAGGCCGTCGGGTAATGAAAAACTGTTTTTT. Translating it yields CASSEPDRPSGNEKLFF.

This chain links TRBV9 with TRBJ2-7; the D is unclear. V gave up 4 bases and J gave up 2 bases, with 16 bases separating them. The CDR3 contains 15 residues. Looked up from germline, CDR1 is SGDLS and CDR2 is YYNGEE. The CDR3 is CASSPYSGRPYEQYF. CDR3 sequence (DNA): TGTGCCAGCAGCCCCTATTCCGGGCGCCCCTACGAGCAGTACTTC.

Worth noting for this clone: At one boundary the junction diverges from the germline segment, which might be a read error. The chain carries TRBV7-7 and TRBJ2-7; 8 bases fit TRBD1. CDR1 SSHAT and CDR2 FNYEAQ come from the germline V gene (reference sequence). CDR3 length: 14 amino acids. The CDR3 DNA reads as TGTGCTAGCAGCCCCGGACAGGGTTACTACGAGCAGTACTTC. Protein: CASSPGQGYYEQYF.

The chain uses TRBV7-8 and TRBJ2-7; D unclear. Per the germline V gene, CDR1 is SGHVS and CDR2 is FQNEAQ. The V and J ends lost 1 base and 1 base respectively, with 5 bases between them. The CDR3 length is 13 residues. The CDR3 DNA sequence: TGTGCCAGCAGCTTAGTTGAGTCCTACGAGCAGTACTTC. Its protein is CASSLVESYEQYF.

The chain couples TRBV5-1 to TRBJ2-5; no firm D call. CDR3 size: 13 residues. The germline gives CDR1 SGHRS, CDR2 YFSETQ. V lost 9 bases, J lost 6 bases, and 18 bases lay in between. CDR3 sequence: CATKRTPAQTQYF. The DNA for the CDR3 is TGCGCCACCAAAAGGACCCCCGCACAGACCCAGTACTTC.

The gene calls are TRBV7-2 and TRBJ1-3; no reliable D call. V gave up 3 bases and J gave up 2 bases, with 8 bases separating them. The CDR3 is made up of 14 amino acids. The germline V gene has CDR1 SGHTA and CDR2 FQGNSA. Written as DNA, the CDR3 is TGTGCCAGCAGCTTCCGGGAACCTGGAAACACCATATATTTT. Translating gives CASSFREPGNTIYF.

The chain carries TRBV10-2 and TRBJ2-7; D is ambiguous. Trimming took off 0 bases at V and 3 bases at J, with 36 bases between the two ends. Germline CDR1 reads WSHSY; CDR2 reads SAAADI. The CDR3 is 23 residues long. DNA of the CDR3: TGCGCCAGCAGTGAGTCGATTTGTGGCGCTTGTTCGGGTTCGGTACGTCGGTACTACGAGCAGTACTTC. Its protein is CASSESICGACSGSVRRYYEQYF.

This clone was counted a single time. The chain combines TRBV2 with TRBJ1-1; 8 bases are a match to TRBD1. CDR1 and CDR2 from the germline V gene are SNHLY and FYNNEI. With V trimmed by 10 bases and J by 2 bases, 6 bases remained unmatched. This CDR3 comprises 13 residues. The CDR3 coding sequence is TGTGCCAACCCGGGACAGGCCAACACTGAAGCTTTCTTT. This codes for CANPGQANTEAFF. The entire variable domain, with the rest obtained from reference TRBV2 and TRBJ1-1, is as follows: EPEVTQTPSHQVTQMGQEVILRCVPISNHLYFYWYRQILGQKVEFLVSFYNNEISEKSEIFDDQFSVERPDGSNFTLKIRSTKLEDSAMYFCANPGQANTEAFFGQGTRLTVV.

This sequence joins TRBV12-5 and TRBJ2-7, with D possibly TRBD1 on 6 matching bases. Trimming took off 6 bases at V and 5 bases at J, with 8 bases between the two ends. Germline lookup yields CDR1 LGHNT and CDR2 FRNRAP. This CDR3 region has 11 residues. In DNA form, the CDR3 reads TGTGCTAGTGGGGACAGCCACGAGCAGTACTTC. This codes for CASGDSHEQYF.

The chain is built from TRBV4-1 and TRBJ2-7, with 13 bases matching TRBD2. The CDR3 sequence is 18 residues long. Germline CDR1 is MGHRA and CDR2 is YSYEKL. Unmatched junction bases numbered 12, after V lost 2 bases and J lost 5 bases. The CDR3 here is CASSQPLGTSGKDNEQYF. The CDR3 bases are TGCGCCAGCAGCCAACCCCTCGGGACTAGCGGGAAGGATAACGAGCAGTACTTC.

This chain joins TRBV7-3 and TRBJ2-2, with D possibly matching TRBD1 (6 bases). Germline values: CDR1 SGHTA, CDR2 FQGTGA. The CDR3 consists of 13 residues. The V end lost 2 bases, the J end lost 7 bases, and 8 bases lay between the germline ends. CDR3 sequence (DNA): TGTGCCAGCAGCTTACAGGGGAGCGGGGAGCTGTTTTTT. Protein product: CASSLQGSGELFF.

The rearrangement links TRBV6-4 to TRBJ2-3, with 7 bases matching TRBD2. CDR1 and CDR2 from the germline V gene are MRHNA and SNTAGT. The CDR3 contains 15 residues. Trimming cost V 2 bases and J 2 bases; bases outside gene matches: 4. The CDR3 here is CASSDTAGPTDTQYF. DNA for the CDR3: TGTGCCAGCAGTGACACAGCGGGGCCCACAGATACGCAGTATTTT.

This chain connects TRBV5-1 to TRBJ2-3; possibly TRBD2 for D (6 bases). The CDR3 is 16 residues long. Trimming cost V 4 bases and J 0 bases, with 15 bases left between them. Per the germline V gene, CDR1 is SGHRS and CDR2 is YFSETQ. Written as DNA, the CDR3 is TGCGCCAGCAGCGCGGGTGGAGGGGCTAGCACAGATACGCAGTATTTT. This sequence encodes CASSAGGGASTDTQYF.

The rearrangement joins TRBV25-1 to TRBJ2-5, with D tentatively TRBD1 or TRBD2 (7 bases each). Germline CDR1 reads MGHDK; CDR2 reads SYGVNS. This CDR3 has 16 amino acids. V shed 4 bases and J shed 1 base, with 16 bases lying between them. The CDR3 spells CASSVGGAGGQETQYF. The CDR3 region has the DNA TGTGCCAGCAGTGTGGGGGGGGCAGGGGGCCAAGAGACCCAGTACTTC.

This clone rates as medium-sized. V is TRBV7-9 and J is TRBJ2-7; 7 bases are a match to TRBD1. This CDR3 region has 16 residues. J lost 2 bases, V lost 2 bases, and 9 bases had no gene match. CDR1 and CDR2 from the germline V gene are SEHNR and FQNEAQ (reference sequence). The CDR3 loop is CASSLTSGGKAYEQYF. The CDR3 DNA is TGTGCCAGCAGCTTAACGTCAGGGGGTAAAGCCTACGAGCAGTACTTC.

The chain is built from TRBV6-2 or TRBV6-3 and TRBJ2-2; D is unresolved. The CDR3 has 16 residues. V was clipped by 4 bases and J by 4 bases, with 16 bases between them. CDR1 and CDR2 from the germline V gene are MNHEY and SVGEGT. For the CDR3, the DNA is TGTGCCAGCAGTTTTTGGCTCAAACAGACCACCGGGGAGCTGTTTTTT. It encodes CASSFWLKQTTGELFF.

This clone was seen a single time. The V and J genes are TRBV9 and TRBJ2-1; 11 bases map to TRBD2. CDR3 length: 17 residues. V trimming: 0 bases; J trimming: 3 bases; junction bases outside the gene matches: 5. From germline, CDR1 is SGDLS and CDR2 YYNGEE. The CDR3 sequence: CASSVAMTSGIYNEQFF. The CDR3 DNA reads TGTGCCAGCAGCGTAGCTATGACTAGCGGGATCTACAATGAGCAGTTCTTC.

The chain carries TRBV12-3 or TRBV12-4 and TRBJ1-2; TRBD1 might be the D (5 bases). The CDR3 spans 13 residues. The V gene lost 6 bases and the J gene lost 10 bases, with 18 bases spanning the gap. The CDR3: CASSQARGGDYTF. DNA of the CDR3: TGTGCCAGCAGCCAGGCAAGGGGAGGTGACTACACCTTC.

As DNA, the CDR3 is TGTGCCAGCAGCTTGTTGACGACGACGGGTGAAGCTTTCTTT. Translated: CASSLLTTTGEAFF. V usage is TRBV5-5 and J usage is TRBJ1-1, with unresolved D. The CDR3 covers 14 residues. V shed 1 base and J shed 7 bases, with 14 bases lying between them. The germline CDR1 and CDR2 sequences are SGHKS and YYEKEE (reference sequence).

The chain joins TRBV18 to TRBJ1-2, with 9 bases identical to TRBD1. The CDR3 contains 14 residues. V shed 5 bases, J shed 4 bases, and the junction held 5 bases outside the gene matches. Germline V gene sequence: CDR1 KGHSH, CDR2 LQKENI. The CDR3 loop is CASSIDRGVYGYTF. Written as DNA, the CDR3 is TGTGCCAGCTCAATCGACAGGGGGGTCTATGGCTACACCTTC.

The chain couples TRBV30 to TRBJ1-1, with a tentative D call TRBD1 (6 bases). Trimming shortened V by 1 base and J by 11 bases, and 11 bases separated the two germline ends. CDR1 and CDR2 from the germline V gene are GTSNPN and SVGIG (reference sequence). This CDR3 region has 11 residues. In nucleotides, the CDR3 is TGTGCCTGGAGTGCGACAGGTCCGGCTTTCTTT. The encoded protein is CAWSATGPAFF.

The J gene is TRBJ1-1, the V gene TRBV19; D not certain. Deletions cut 6 bases from V and 3 bases from J, with 11 bases between. CDR3 length: 13 amino acids. Germline V gives CDR1 LNHDA, CDR2 SQIVND (reference sequence). CDR3 region: CASRPLRDTEAFF. The CDR3 region has the DNA TGTGCCAGTAGGCCTCTGAGGGACACTGAAGCTTTCTTT.

This chain connects TRBV28 to TRBJ2-7; 12 positions match TRBD1. Trimming at V came to 4 bases and at J to 6 bases, leaving 7 bases not matched to a gene. The CDR3 has 15 residues. Germline V CDR1 and CDR2: MDHEN, SYDVKM. The DNA of the CDR3 is TGTGCCAGCAGTTCCTCCGGGACAGGGGGCCGCGAGCAGTACTTC. It yields the protein CASSSSGTGGREQYF.

This rearrangement joins TRBV30 to TRBJ2-3; weak D call: TRBD1 (8 bases). The CDR3 runs 15 residues. CDR1 and CDR2 from the germline V gene are GTSNPN and SVGIG (reference sequence). V lost 0 bases, J lost 3 bases, and 13 bases lay in between. CDR3 amino acids: CAWSVGQGGTDTQYF. For the CDR3, the DNA is TGTGCCTGGAGTGTAGGACAGGGAGGGACAGATACGCAGTATTTT.

The chain combines TRBV29-1 with TRBJ2-1; 7 bases line up with TRBD2. CDR1 and CDR2 (germline): SQVTM, ANQGSEA. V shed 8 bases and J 6 bases; nucleotides not matched to a gene: 7. The CDR3 spans 12 residues. CDR3 nucleotide sequence: TGCAGCACGAGTGGGGGGGGCAATGAGCAGTTCTTC. Translating it yields CSTSGGGNEQFF.

The V and J genes are TRBV6-1 and TRBJ1-5; no reliable D call. Germline V gives CDR1 MNHNS, CDR2 SASEGT. V lost 1 base, J lost 3 bases, and 7 bases lay in between. CDR3 length equals 14 residues. Here the CDR3 reads CASSEGYSNQPQHF. The CDR3 nucleotides are TGTGCCAGCAGTGAAGGGTACTCCAATCAGCCCCAGCATTTT.

The chain is built from TRBV7-2 and TRBJ2-7; 9 bases line up with TRBD1. The germline gives CDR1 SGHTA, CDR2 FQGNSA. Trimming took 5 bases from V and 2 from J; bases not matched to a gene: 4. The CDR3 is made up of 14 amino acids. The CDR3 sequence is CASSATGGPYEQYF. CDR3 DNA: TGTGCCAGCAGCGCCACAGGGGGCCCCTACGAGCAGTACTTC.